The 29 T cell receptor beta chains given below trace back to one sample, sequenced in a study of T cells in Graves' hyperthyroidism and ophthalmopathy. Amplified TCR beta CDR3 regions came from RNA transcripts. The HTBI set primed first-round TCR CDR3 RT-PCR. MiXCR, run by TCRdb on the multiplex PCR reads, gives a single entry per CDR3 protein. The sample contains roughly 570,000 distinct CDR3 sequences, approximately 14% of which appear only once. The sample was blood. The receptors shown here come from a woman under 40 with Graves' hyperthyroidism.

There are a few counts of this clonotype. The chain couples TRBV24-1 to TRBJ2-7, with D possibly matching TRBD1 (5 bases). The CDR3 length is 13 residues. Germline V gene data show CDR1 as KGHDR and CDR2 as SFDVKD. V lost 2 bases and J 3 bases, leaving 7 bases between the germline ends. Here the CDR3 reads CATSDYDSYEQYF. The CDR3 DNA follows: TGTGCCACCAGTGATTACGACAGCTACGAGCAGTACTTC.

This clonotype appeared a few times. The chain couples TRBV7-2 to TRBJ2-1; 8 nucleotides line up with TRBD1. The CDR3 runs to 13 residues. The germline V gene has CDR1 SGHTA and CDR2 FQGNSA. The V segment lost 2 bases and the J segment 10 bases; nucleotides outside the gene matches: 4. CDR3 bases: TGTGCCAGCAGCTTACCCCAGGGGGCGGAGCAGTTCTTC. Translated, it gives CASSLPQGAEQFF. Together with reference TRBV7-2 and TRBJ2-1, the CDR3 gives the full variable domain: GAGVSQSPSNKVTEKGKDVELRCDPISGHTALYWYRQSLGQGLEFLIYFQGNSAPDKSGLPSDRFSAERTGGSVSTLTIQRTQQEDSAVYLCASSLPQGAEQFFGPGTRLTVL.

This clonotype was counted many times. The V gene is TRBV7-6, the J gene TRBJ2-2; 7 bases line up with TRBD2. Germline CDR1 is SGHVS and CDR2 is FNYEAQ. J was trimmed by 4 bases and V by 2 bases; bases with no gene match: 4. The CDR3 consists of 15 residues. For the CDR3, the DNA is TGTGCCAGCAGCTTAATGTCTAGCGGCACCGGGGAGCTGTTTTTT. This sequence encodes CASSLMSSGTGELFF.

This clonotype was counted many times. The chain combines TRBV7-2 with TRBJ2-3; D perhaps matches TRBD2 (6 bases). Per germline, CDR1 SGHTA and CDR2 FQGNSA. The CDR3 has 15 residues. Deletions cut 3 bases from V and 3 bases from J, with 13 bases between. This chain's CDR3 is CASSFTRTNTDTQYF. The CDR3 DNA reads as TGTGCCAGCAGCTTCACAAGGACTAATACAGATACGCAGTATTTT. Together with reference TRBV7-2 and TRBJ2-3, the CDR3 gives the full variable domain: GAGVSQSPSNKVTEKGKDVELRCDPISGHTALYWYRQSLGQGLEFLIYFQGNSAPDKSGLPSDRFSAERTGGSVSTLTIQRTQQEDSAVYLCASSFTRTNTDTQYFGPGTRLTVL.

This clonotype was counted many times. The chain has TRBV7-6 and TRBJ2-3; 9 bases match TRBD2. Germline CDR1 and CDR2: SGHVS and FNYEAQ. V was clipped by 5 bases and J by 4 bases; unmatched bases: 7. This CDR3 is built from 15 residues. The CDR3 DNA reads TGTGCCAGCAGCAATAGCGGGAGCTCGGCAGATACGCAGTATTTT. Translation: CASSNSGSSADTQYF.

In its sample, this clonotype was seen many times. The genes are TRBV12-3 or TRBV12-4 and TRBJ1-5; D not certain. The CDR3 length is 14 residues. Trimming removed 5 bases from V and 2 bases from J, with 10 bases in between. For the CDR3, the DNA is TGTGCCAGCAGTCCGTATATTGGCAATCAGCCCCAGCATTTT. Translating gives CASSPYIGNQPQHF.

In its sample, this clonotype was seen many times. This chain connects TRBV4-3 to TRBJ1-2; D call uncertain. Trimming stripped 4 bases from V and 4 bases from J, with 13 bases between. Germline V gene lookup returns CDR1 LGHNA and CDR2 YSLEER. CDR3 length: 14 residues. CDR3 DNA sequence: TGCGCCAGCAGCCCTAGCATGGACGGCTATGGCTACACCTTC. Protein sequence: CASSPSMDGYGYTF.

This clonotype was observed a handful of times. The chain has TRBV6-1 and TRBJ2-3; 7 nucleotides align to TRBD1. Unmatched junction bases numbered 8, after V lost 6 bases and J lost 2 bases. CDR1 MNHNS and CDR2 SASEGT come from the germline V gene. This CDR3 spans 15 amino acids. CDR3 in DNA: TGTGCCAGCAGCTTGACAGGGTCATTCACAGATACGCAGTATTTT. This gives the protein CASSLTGSFTDTQYF.

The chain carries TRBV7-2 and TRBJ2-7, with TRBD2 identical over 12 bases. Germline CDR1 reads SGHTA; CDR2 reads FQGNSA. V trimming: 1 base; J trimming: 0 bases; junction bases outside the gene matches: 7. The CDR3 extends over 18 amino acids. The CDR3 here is CASSLGLAGGMSSYEQYF. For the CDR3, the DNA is TGTGCCAGCAGCTTAGGCCTAGCGGGAGGGATGAGCTCCTACGAGCAGTACTTC.

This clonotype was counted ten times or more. The CDR3 DNA follows: TGTGCCAGCAGTCCCCCGGAGTCCGGGGCTTTCTTT. The encoded protein is CASSPPESGAFF. V is TRBV12-3 or TRBV12-4 and J is TRBJ1-1; D call uncertain. V was shortened by 5 bases and J by 11 bases, with 15 bases between the two germline ends. There are 12 residues in the CDR3.

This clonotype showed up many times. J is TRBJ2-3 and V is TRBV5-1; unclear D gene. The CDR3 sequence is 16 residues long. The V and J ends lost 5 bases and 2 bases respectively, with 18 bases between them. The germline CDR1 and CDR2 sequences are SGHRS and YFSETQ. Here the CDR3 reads CASSSTRNTNTDTQYF. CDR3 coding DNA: TGCGCCAGCAGTTCTACACGGAATACGAACACAGATACGCAGTATTTT. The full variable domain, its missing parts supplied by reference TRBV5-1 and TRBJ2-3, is KAGVTQTPRYLIKTRGQQVTLSCSPISGHRSVSWYQQTPGQGLQFLFEYFSETQRNKGNFPGRFSGRQFSNSRSEMNVSTLELGDSALYLCASSSTRNTNTDTQYFGPGTRLTVL.

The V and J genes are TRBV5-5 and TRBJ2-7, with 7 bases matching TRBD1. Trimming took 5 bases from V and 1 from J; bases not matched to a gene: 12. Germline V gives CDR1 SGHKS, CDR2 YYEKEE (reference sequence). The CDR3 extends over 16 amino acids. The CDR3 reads CASRMGLAGGSYEQYF. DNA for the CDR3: TGTGCCAGCAGAATGGGGCTGGCAGGGGGTTCCTACGAGCAGTACTTC.

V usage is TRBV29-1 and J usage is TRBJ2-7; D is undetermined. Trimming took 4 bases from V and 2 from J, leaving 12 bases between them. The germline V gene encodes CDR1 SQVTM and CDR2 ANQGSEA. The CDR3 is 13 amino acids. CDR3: CSVALPIAYEQYF. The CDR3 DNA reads TGCAGCGTTGCCCTTCCAATTGCCTACGAGCAGTACTTC.

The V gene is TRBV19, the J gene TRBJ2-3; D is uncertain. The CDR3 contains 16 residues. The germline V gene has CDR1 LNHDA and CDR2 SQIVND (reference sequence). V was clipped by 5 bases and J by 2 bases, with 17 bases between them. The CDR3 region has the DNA TGTGCCAGTAGTTCCGGACCCGCAAGGCCCACAGATACGCAGTATTTT. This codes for CASSSGPARPTDTQYF.

The CDR3 spells CASSIYFSDTQYF. Here the CDR3 DNA reads TGTGCCAGTAGTATTTACTTCTCAGATACGCAGTATTTT. The chain combines TRBV19 with TRBJ2-3; D not resolved. CDR1 LNHDA and CDR2 SQIVND come from the germline V gene (reference sequence). V was shortened by 3 bases and J by 4 bases, with 8 bases between the two germline ends. The CDR3 covers 13 residues.

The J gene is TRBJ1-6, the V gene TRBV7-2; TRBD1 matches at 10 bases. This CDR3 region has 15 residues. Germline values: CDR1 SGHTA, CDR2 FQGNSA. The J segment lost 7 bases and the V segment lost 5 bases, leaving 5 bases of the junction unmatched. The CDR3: CASSLGTGENSPLHF. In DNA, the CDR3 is TGTGCCAGCAGCCTCGGGACAGGGGAGAATTCACCCCTCCACTTT.

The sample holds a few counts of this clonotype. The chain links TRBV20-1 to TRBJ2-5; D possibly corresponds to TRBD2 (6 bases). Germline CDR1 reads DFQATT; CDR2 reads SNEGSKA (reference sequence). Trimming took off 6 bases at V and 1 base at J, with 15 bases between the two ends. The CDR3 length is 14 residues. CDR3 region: CSAGTPRGQETQYF. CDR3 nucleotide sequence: TGCAGTGCGGGGACTCCTCGGGGCCAAGAGACCCAGTACTTC.

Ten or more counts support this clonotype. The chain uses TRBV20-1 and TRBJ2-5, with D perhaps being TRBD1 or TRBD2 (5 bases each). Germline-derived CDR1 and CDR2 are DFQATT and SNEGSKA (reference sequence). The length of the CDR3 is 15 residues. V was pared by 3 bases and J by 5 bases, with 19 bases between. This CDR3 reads CSASDTGTSSETQYF. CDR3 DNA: TGCAGTGCTAGCGATACCGGGACGTCCTCCGAGACCCAGTACTTC.

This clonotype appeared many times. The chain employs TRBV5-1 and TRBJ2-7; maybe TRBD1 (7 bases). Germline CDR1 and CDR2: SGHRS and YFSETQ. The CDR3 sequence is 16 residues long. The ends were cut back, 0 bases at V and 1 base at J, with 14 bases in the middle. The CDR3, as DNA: TGCGCCAGCAGCTTGGGCACAGGGGCGGGGTCCTACGAGCAGTACTTC. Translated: CASSLGTGAGSYEQYF.

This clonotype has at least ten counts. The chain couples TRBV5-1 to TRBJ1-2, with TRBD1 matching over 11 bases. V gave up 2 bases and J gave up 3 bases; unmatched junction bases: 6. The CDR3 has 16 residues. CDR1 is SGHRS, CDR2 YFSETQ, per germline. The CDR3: CASSLRTGGADYGYTF. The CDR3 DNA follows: TGCGCCAGCAGCTTAAGGACAGGGGGCGCGGACTATGGCTACACCTTC.

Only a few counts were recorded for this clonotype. The CDR3 DNA reads as TGCAGTGCTAAACAGGGGACCCCCTACGAGCAGTACTTC. It encodes CSAKQGTPYEQYF. J is TRBJ2-7 and V is TRBV20-1, with TRBD1 matching 7 bases. Germline V gene lookup returns CDR1 DFQATT and CDR2 SNEGSKA (reference sequence). The V and J ends lost 4 bases and 2 bases, in that order; junction bases with no gene match: 5. This CDR3 has 13 amino acids.

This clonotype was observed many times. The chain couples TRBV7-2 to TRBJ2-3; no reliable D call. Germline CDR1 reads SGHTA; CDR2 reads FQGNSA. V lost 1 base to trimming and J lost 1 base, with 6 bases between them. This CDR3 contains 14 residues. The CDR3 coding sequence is TGTGCCAGCAGCTTAGTGACCGGCACAGATACGCAGTATTTT. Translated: CASSLVTGTDTQYF.

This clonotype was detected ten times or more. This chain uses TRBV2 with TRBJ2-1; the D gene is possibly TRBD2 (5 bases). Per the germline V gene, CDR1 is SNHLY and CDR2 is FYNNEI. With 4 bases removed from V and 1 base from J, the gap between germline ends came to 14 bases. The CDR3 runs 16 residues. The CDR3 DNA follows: TGTGCCAGCAGTGTAGGTGGGGAGTTTTCCTACAATGAGCAGTTCTTC. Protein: CASSVGGEFSYNEQFF. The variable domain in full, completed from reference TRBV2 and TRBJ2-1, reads EPEVTQTPSHQVTQMGQEVILRCVPISNHLYFYWYRQILGQKVEFLVSFYNNEISEKSEIFDDQFSVERPDGSNFTLKIRSTKLEDSAMYFCASSVGGEFSYNEQFFGPGTRLTVL.

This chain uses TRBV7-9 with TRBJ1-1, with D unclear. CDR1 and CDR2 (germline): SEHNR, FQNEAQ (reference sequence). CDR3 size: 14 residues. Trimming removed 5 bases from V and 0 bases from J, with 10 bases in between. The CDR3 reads CASSDIRLNTEAFF. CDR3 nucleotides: TGTGCCAGCAGCGACATTAGACTGAACACTGAAGCTTTCTTT.

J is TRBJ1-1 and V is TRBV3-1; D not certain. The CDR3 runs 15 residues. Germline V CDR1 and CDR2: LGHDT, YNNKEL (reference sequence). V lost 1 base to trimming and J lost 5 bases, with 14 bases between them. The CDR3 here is CASSQGGIKGTEAFF. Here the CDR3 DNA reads TGTGCCAGCAGCCAAGGAGGGATAAAAGGGACTGAAGCTTTCTTT.

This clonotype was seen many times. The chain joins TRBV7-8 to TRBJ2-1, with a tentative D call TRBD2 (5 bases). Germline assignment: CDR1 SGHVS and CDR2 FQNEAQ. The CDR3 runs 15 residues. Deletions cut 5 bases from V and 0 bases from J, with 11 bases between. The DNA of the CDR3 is TGTGCCAGCAGCCCCACTAGGAGCTCCTACAATGAGCAGTTCTTC. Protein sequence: CASSPTRSSYNEQFF.

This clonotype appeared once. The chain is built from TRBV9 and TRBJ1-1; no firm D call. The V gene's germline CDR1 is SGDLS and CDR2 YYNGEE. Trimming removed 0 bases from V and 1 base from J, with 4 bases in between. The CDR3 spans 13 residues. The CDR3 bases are TGTGCCAGCAGCGTAGAGCCGAACACTGAAGCTTTCTTT. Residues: CASSVEPNTEAFF.

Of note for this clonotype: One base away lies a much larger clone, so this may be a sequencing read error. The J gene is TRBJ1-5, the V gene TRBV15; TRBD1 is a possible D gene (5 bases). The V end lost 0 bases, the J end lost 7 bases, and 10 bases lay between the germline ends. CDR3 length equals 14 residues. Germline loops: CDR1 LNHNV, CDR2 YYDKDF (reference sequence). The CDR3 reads CATSRDRVAQPQHF. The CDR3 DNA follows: TGTGCCACCAGCAGAGACAGGGTGGCCCAGCCCCAGCATTTT.

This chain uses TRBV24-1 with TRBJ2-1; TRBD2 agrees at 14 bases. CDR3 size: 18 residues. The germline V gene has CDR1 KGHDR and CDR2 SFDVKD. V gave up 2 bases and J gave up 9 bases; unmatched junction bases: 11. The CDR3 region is CATSDSGTSGSLVFEQFF. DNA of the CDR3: TGTGCCACCAGTGATTCTGGGACTAGCGGGAGTTTGGTTTTTGAGCAGTTCTTC.